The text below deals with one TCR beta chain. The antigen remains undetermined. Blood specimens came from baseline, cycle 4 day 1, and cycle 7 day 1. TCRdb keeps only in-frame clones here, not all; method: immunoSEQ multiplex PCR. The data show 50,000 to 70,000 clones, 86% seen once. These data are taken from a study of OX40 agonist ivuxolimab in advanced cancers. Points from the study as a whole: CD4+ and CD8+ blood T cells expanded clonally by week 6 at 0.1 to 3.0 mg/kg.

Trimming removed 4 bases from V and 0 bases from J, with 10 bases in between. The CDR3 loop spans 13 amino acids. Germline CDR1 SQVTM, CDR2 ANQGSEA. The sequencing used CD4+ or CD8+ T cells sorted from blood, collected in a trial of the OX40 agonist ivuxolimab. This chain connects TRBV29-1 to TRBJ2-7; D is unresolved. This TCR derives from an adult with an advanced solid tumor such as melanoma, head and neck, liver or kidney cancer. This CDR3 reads CSVVSRASYEQYF. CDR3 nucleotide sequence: TGCAGCGTTGTGTCCCGGGCCTCCTACGAGCAGTACTTC.